The T cell receptor (beta chain) described here comes from a study of shared clonotypes between healthy human individuals. In the study overall: Donors, aged 18 to 49, were a couple of women and a few men. Study-wide findings and caveats: Sorted-subset samples were not fully sequenced, rarefaction indicated. With few donors, the genetic and exposure-history diversity represented was limited.

For each subset, genomic DNA was distributed in equal portions over several immunoSEQ plates. Profiling relied on immunoSEQ multiplex PCR, and the TCRdb table lists in-frame clones only, not all of them. The sample yields about 2.3 million clones, about nine tenths seen once. On this clone itself: Its antigen is unknown.

V dropped 0 bases and J dropped 2 bases, with 8 bases sitting between them. Germline-derived CDR1 and CDR2 are KGHSH and LQKENI. The CDR3 is made up of 14 amino acids. The sequenced sample was naive CD4+ T cells from PBMCs. Subset described: CD45RA+ positively selected. This receptor was identified in a man between 18 and 29 years old in good health. Some clones in this sample may be carry-over from other donors' samples. This chain connects TRBV18 to TRBJ2-7; no clear D gene. CDR3 DNA sequence: TGTGCCAGCTCACCACCAGGAACCACCTACGAGCAGTACTTC. Its translation is CASSPPGTTYEQYF.